The clone carrying this TCR beta chain was seen just once. Its target is not known. This could be a read error, since a much larger clone is one nucleotide away. This entry comes from a study of blood T cells in healthy people across ages. Findings and limits, study-wide: When one million T cells were used, diversity estimates were thought to be underestimates. Per million T cells, TCR beta diversity dropped about linearly as age rose.

Sample-barcoded 5' priming and a J-beta primer mix drove a second PCR of roughly 6 to 12 cycles. TCRdb ran MiXCR on the 5' RACE reads and lists one entry per CDR3 protein. The sample lists hundreds of thousands of distinct CDR3 sequences, 45% to 60% occurring once. Germline CDR1 reads MNHEY; CDR2 reads SMNVEV (reference sequence). V dropped 6 bases and J dropped 5; count of bases not matched to a gene: 21. The CDR3 length is 20 residues. The sample providers were healthy Caucasian people from Russia, aged about 6 to 100. The origin of this receptor is a woman of 80 years or more in good health. The V call is TRBV27, the J call TRBJ2-1; 11 nucleotides align to TRBD2. Sequences were obtained from blood. In DNA, the CDR3 is TGTGCCAGCAGCGTTAGGGGGATCAGACTAGCGGGGAGAACAAACAATGAGCAGTTCTTC. It is translated as CASSVRGIRLAGRTNNEQFF.